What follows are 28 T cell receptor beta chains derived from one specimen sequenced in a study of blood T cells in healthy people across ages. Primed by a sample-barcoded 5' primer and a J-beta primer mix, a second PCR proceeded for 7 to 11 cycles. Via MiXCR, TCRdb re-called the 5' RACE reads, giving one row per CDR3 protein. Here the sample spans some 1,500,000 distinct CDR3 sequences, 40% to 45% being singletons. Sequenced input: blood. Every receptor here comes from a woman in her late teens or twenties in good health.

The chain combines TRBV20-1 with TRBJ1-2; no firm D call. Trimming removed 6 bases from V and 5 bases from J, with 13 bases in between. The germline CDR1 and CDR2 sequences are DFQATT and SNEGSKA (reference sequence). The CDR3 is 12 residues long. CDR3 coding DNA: TGCAGTGCAAATCCGGGAAGTTATGGCTACACCTTC. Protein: CSANPGSYGYTF.

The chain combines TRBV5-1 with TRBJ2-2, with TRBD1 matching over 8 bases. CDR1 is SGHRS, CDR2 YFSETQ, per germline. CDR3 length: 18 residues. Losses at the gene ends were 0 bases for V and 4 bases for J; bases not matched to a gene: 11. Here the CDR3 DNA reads TGCGCCAGCAGCTTGGCAGGATACGGACAGGGAGGCACCGGGGAGCTGTTTTTT. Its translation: CASSLAGYGQGGTGELFF.

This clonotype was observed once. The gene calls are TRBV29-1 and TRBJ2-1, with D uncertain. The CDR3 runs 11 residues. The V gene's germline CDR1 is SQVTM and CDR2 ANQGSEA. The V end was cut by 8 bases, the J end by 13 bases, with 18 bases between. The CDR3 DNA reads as TGCAGCATGGGGTCACGGGCGACCCAGTTCTTC. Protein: CSMGSRATQFF.

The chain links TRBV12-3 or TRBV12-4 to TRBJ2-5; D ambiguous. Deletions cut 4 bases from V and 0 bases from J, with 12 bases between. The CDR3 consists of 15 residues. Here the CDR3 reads CASSYLRRNQETQYF. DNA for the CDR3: TGTGCCAGCAGTTATCTCAGACGGAACCAAGAGACCCAGTACTTC.

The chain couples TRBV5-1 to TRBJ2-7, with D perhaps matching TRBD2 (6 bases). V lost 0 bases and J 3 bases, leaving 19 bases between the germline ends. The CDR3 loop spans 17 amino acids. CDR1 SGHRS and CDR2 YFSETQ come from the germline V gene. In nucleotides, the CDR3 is TGCGCCAGCAGCTTGGGACTAGGTGGGGACCTTTACTACGAGCAGTACTTC. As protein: CASSLGLGGDLYYEQYF.

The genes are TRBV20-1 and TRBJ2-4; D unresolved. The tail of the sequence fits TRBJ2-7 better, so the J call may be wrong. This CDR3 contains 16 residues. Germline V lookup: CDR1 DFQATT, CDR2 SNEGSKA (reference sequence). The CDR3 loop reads CSARDLSAGRTYEQYF. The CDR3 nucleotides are TGCAGTGCTAGAGATTTGTCGGCAGGTAGGACCTACGAGCAGTACTTC.

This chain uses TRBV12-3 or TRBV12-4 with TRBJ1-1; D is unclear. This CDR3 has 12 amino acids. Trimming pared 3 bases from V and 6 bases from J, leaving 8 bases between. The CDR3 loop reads CASSFGVPEAFF. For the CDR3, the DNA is TGTGCCAGCAGTTTCGGGGTCCCTGAAGCTTTCTTT.

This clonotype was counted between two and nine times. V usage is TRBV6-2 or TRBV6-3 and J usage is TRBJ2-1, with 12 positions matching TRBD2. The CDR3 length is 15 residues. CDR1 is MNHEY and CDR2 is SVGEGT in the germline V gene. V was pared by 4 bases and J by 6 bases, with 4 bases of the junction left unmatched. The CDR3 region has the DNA TGTGCCAGCAGTTTGACTAGCGGGAGTGTCAATGAGCAGTTCTTC. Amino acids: CASSLTSGSVNEQFF.

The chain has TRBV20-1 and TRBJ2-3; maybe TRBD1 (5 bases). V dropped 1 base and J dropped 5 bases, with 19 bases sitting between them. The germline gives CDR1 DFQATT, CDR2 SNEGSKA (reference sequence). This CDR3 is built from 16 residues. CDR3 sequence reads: CSARGRWGYRGDTQYF. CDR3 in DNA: TGCAGTGCTAGAGGTCGGTGGGGCTACCGCGGAGATACGCAGTATTTT.

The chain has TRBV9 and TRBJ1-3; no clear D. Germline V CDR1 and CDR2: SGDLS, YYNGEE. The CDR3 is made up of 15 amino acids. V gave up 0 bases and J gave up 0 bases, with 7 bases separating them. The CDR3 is CASSVVPNSGNTIYF. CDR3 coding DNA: TGTGCCAGCAGCGTAGTACCTAACTCTGGAAACACCATATATTTT.

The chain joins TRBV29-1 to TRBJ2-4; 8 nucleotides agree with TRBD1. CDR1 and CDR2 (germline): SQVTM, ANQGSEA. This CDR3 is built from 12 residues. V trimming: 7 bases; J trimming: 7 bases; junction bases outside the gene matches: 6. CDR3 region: CSARQGMNIQYF. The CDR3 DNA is TGCAGCGCCCGACAGGGGATGAACATTCAGTACTTC.

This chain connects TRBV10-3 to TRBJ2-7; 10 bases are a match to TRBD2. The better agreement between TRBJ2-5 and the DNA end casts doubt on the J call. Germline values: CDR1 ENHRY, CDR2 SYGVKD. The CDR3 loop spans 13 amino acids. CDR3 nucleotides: TGTGCCACGGGACTAGCGAGCCTAGAGACCCAGTACTTC. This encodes CATGLASLETQYF.

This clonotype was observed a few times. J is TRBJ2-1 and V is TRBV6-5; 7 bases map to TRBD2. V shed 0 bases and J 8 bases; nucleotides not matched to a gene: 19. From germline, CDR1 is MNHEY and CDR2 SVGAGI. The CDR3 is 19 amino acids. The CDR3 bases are TGTGCCAGCAGTTACTCCAAATCTCGAGCCGGGGGGTATGGAGATGAGCAGTTCTTC. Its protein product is CASSYSKSRAGGYGDEQFF.

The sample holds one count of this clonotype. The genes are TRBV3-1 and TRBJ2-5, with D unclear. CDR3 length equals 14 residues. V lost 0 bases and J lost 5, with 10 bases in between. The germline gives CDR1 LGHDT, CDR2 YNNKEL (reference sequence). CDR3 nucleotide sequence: TGTGCCAGCAGCCAAGATCTGGATTCGGAGACCCAGTACTTC. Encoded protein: CASSQDLDSETQYF.

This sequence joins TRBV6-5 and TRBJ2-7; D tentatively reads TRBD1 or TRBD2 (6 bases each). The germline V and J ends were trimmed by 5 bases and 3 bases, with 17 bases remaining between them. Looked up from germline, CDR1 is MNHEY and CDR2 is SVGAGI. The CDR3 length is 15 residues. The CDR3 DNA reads TGTGCCAGCAGTCCCCTAGCCGGGGGCTACTACGAGCAGTACTTC. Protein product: CASSPLAGGYYEQYF.

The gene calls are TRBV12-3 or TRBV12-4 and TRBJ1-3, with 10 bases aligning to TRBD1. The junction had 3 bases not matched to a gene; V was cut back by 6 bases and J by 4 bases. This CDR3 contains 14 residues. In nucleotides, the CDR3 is TGTGCCAGCAGAGGGGACAGGGGAGGAAACACCATATATTTT. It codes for CASRGDRGGNTIYF.

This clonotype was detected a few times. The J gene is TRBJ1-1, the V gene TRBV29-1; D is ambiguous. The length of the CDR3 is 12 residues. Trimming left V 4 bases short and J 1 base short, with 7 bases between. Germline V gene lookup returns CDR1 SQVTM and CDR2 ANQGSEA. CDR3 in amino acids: CSVAGGNTEAFF. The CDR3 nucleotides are TGCAGCGTTGCTGGAGGGAACACTGAAGCTTTCTTT.

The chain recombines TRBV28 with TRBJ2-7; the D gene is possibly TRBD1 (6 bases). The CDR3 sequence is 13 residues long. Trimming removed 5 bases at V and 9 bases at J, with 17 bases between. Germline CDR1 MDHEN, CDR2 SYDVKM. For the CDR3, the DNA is TGTGCCAGCAGTGTAACAGGGAGCACCGGGCAGTACTTC. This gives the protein CASSVTGSTGQYF.

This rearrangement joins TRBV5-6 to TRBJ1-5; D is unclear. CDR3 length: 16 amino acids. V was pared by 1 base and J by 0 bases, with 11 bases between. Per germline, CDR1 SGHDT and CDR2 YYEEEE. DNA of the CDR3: TGTGCCAGCAGCTTGTTTGCCGTAGATAGCAATCAGCCCCAGCATTTT. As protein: CASSLFAVDSNQPQHF.

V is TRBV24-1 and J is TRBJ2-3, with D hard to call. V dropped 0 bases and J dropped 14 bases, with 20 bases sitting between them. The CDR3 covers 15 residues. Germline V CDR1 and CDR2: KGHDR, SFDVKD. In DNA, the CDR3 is TGTGCCACCAGTGATTTGCATCTCCGGGTAGGTACAAGGTATTTT. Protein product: CATSDLHLRVGTRYF.

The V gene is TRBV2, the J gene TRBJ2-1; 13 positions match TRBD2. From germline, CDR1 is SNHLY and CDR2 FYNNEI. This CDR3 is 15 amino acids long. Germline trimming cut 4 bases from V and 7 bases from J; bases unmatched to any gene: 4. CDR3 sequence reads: CASSGGLAGTNEQFF. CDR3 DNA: TGTGCCAGCAGTGGGGGACTAGCGGGGACTAATGAGCAGTTCTTC.

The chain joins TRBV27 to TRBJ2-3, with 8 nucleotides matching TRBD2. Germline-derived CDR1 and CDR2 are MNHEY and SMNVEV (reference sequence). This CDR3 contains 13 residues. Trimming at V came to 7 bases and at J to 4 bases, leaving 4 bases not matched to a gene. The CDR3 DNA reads TGTGCCAGCAAAGGACTAGCTTCAGATACGCAGTATTTT. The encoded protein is CASKGLASDTQYF.

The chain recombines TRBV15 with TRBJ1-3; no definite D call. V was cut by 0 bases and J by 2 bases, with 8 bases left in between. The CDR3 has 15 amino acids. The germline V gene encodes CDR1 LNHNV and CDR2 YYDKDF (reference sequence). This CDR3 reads CATSREGTPGNTIYF. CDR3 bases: TGTGCCACCAGCAGAGAGGGCACGCCTGGAAACACCATATATTTT.

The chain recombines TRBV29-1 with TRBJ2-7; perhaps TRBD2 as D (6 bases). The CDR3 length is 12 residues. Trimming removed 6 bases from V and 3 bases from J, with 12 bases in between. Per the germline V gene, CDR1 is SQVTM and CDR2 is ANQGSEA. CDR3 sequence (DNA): TGCAGCGTCCGGGACTGGAACTACGAGCAGTACTTC. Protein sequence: CSVRDWNYEQYF.

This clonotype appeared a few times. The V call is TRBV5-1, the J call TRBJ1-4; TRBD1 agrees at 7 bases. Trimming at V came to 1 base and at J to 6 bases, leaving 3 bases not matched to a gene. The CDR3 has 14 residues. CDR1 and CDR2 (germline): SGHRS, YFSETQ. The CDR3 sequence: CASSLTTGDEKLFF. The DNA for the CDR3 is TGCGCCAGCAGCTTGACTACAGGGGATGAAAAACTGTTTTTT.

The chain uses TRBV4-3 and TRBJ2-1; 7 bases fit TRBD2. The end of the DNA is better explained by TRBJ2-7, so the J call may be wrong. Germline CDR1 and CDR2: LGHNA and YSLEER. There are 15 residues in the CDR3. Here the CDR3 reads CASSQEDWDYNEQYF. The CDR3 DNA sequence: TGCGCCAGCAGCCAAGAGGACTGGGACTACAATGAGCAGTACTTC.

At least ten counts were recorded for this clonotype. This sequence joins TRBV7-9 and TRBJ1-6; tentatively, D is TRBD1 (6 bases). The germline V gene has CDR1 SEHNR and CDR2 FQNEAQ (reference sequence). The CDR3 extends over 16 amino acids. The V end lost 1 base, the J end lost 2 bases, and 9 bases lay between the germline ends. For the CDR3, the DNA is TGTGCCAGCAGCTTAGAGGACAGCCCCTATAATTCACCCCTCCACTTT. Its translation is CASSLEDSPYNSPLHF.

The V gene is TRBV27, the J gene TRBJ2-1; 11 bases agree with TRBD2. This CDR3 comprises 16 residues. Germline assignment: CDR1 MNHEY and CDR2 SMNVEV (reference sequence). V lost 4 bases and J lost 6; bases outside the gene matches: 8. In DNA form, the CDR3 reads TGTGCCAGCAGTTCGCTTACTAGCGGGAGTGGCAATGAGCAGTTCTTC. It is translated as CASSSLTSGSGNEQFF.